The 17 T cell receptor beta chains below come from one sample, sequenced in a study of shared clonotypes between healthy human individuals (dated by TCRdb to 2018 to 2020). Library preparation used the immunoSEQ multiplex PCR assay. TCRdb re-hosts the immuneACCESS table, in-frame sequences only. Its copies lack some clones; in the studies checked, an unresolved V gene accounts for under half of them, and the cause for the rest is not known. The sample table shows 2 million to 2.5 million clones, and under 97% are seen once. The ten largest clones add up to around 0.13% of the sample. Sequencing used naive CD4+ T cells sorted from blood. The sample's cell subset or site label, decoded: CD45RA+ positively selected. These receptors were obtained from a man aged 18 to 30 in good health.

This chain uses TRBV7-6 with TRBJ1-3, with TRBD1 matching 9 bases. The germline V gene encodes CDR1 SGHVS and CDR2 FNYEAQ. This CDR3 is 16 amino acids long. V lost 6 bases to trimming and J lost 0 bases; unmatched junction nucleotides: 6. The DNA for the CDR3 is TGTGCCAGCAGGCTCGGGACAGGGAGCTCTGGAAACACCATATATTTT. Its translation is CASRLGTGSSGNTIYF.

This chain joins TRBV7-9 and TRBJ1-1; a weak D match, TRBD1 (5 bases). The length of the CDR3 is 15 residues. Germline CDR1 reads SEHNR; CDR2 reads FQNEAQ (reference sequence). Trimming pared 3 bases from V and 5 bases from J, leaving 16 bases between. This CDR3 is CASSFQQEGITEAFF. CDR3 coding DNA: TGTGCCAGCAGCTTCCAACAGGAGGGGATAACTGAAGCTTTCTTT.

J is TRBJ1-4 and V is TRBV7-9; D perhaps matches TRBD1 (5 bases). The ends were cut back, 5 bases at V and 10 bases at J, with 17 bases in the middle. Germline V gives CDR1 SEHNR, CDR2 FQNEAQ (reference sequence). The CDR3 has 14 amino acids. The CDR3 protein is CASSIDGREGKLFF. CDR3 nucleotides: TGTGCCAGCAGCATAGACGGCAGGGAGGGAAAACTGTTTTTT.

The gene calls are TRBV7-9 and TRBJ1-1; 9 nucleotides align to TRBD1. The V gene end was trimmed by 4 bases and the J gene end by 4 bases; junction bases not matched to a gene: 16. Germline V CDR1 and CDR2: SEHNR, FQNEAQ (reference sequence). The CDR3 extends over 18 amino acids. CDR3 DNA: TGTGCCAGCAGCTCTTACTTCCAACTGGGACAGGGTGGCACTGAAGCTTTCTTT. This encodes CASSSYFQLGQGGTEAFF.

The chain uses TRBV6-5 and TRBJ2-7; 7 nucleotides line up with TRBD1. CDR3 length equals 14 residues. The V gene's germline CDR1 is MNHEY and CDR2 SVGAGI. J gave up 2 bases and V 6 bases, and 7 bases lay outside the gene matches. The CDR3 bases are TGTGCCAGCAGGTCATCCGGGACAGCCTACGAGCAGTACTTC. The encoded protein is CASRSSGTAYEQYF.

The V call is TRBV5-3, the J call TRBJ2-7, with no clear D. TRBV5-3 is known as an ORF, though its function is uncertain. V dropped 0 bases and J dropped 0 bases, with 10 bases sitting between them. The CDR3 is 15 amino acids. The chain's CDR3 is CARSLGGFSSYEQYF. CDR3 bases: TGTGCCAGAAGCTTGGGTGGATTTAGCTCCTACGAGCAGTACTTC.

The chain is built from TRBV18 and TRBJ2-7; tentative D call: TRBD2 (5 bases). CDR3 length: 14 amino acids. The V end was cut by 2 bases, the J end by 3 bases, with 11 bases between. Germline V gene data show CDR1 as KGHSH and CDR2 as LQKENI. CDR3 protein: CASSPSPGNYEQYF. DNA of the CDR3: TGTGCCAGCTCACCATCCCCCGGGAACTACGAGCAGTACTTC.

The CDR3 DNA sequence: TGTGCCAGCAGCCACGCCTACGAGCAGTACTTC. It codes for CASSHAYEQYF. The chain has TRBV14 and TRBJ2-7; D remains unclear. Between the trimmed V and J ends, which lost 3 bases and 2 bases, there was a span of 2 bases. Germline CDR1 SGHDN, CDR2 FVKESK. This CDR3 comprises 11 residues. Variable domain in full (rest from reference TRBV14 and TRBJ2-7): EAGVTQFPSHSVIEKGQTVTLRCDPISGHDNLYWYRRVMGKEIKFLLHFVKESKQDESGMPNNRFLAERTGGTYSTLKVQPAELEDSGVYFCASSHAYEQYFGPGTRLTVT.

This clone is a singleton in its sample. The rearrangement uses TRBV30 and TRBJ1-5; D is ambiguous. This CDR3 comprises 15 residues. Germline assignment: CDR1 GTSNPN and CDR2 SVGIG (reference sequence). The ends were cut back, 2 bases at V and 2 bases at J, with 13 bases in the middle. The CDR3 protein is CAWSTPKLGNQPQHF. In nucleotides, the CDR3 is TGTGCCTGGAGTACACCCAAATTGGGCAATCAGCCCCAGCATTTT.

This rearrangement joins TRBV7-2 to TRBJ2-2, with D tentatively TRBD1 (5 bases). The germline V gene encodes CDR1 SGHTA and CDR2 FQGNSA. The length of the CDR3 is 17 residues. V gave up 2 bases and J gave up 0 bases, with 13 bases separating them. Here the CDR3 reads CASSLRTNPANTGELFF. The CDR3, as DNA: TGTGCCAGCAGCTTAAGGACAAACCCCGCGAACACCGGGGAGCTGTTTTTT. Combining the CDR3 with reference TRBV7-2 and TRBJ2-2 gives the whole variable domain GAGVSQSPSNKVTEKGKDVELRCDPISGHTALYWYRQSLGQGLEFLIYFQGNSAPDKSGLPSDRFSAERTGGSVSTLTIQRTQQEDSAVYLCASSLRTNPANTGELFFGEGSRLTVL.

Only one count was recorded for this clone. V usage is TRBV7-2 and J usage is TRBJ2-1, with unresolved D. There are 15 residues in the CDR3. Trimming took off 5 bases at V and 2 bases at J, with 13 bases between the two ends. Germline values: CDR1 SGHTA, CDR2 FQGNSA. The CDR3 is CASSQGRPAYNEQFF. Here the CDR3 DNA reads TGTGCCAGCAGCCAAGGACGGCCCGCCTACAATGAGCAGTTCTTC.

The rearrangement links TRBV7-6 to TRBJ1-3; no clear D. The CDR3 length is 16 residues. Germline lookup yields CDR1 SGHVS and CDR2 FNYEAQ. Trimming removed 5 bases at V and 0 bases at J, with 14 bases between. The CDR3, as DNA: TGTGCCAGCAGCCCCCGGACGGCGGACTCTGGAAACACCATATATTTT. Protein: CASSPRTADSGNTIYF.

The chain couples TRBV10-3 to TRBJ2-5; tentatively, D is TRBD1 (5 bases). The CDR3 has 13 amino acids. The germline V and J ends were trimmed by 2 bases and 5 bases, with 9 bases remaining between them. From germline, CDR1 is ENHRY and CDR2 SYGVKD. DNA for the CDR3: TGTGCCATCAGTGAGACAGGTCTTGAGACCCAGTACTTC. Translation gives CAISETGLETQYF.

In this sample, this clone turned up once. The chain is built from TRBV4-1 and TRBJ1-6; D gene ambiguous. Germline V gene lookup returns CDR1 MGHRA and CDR2 YSYEKL. Trimming shortened V by 0 bases and J by 0 bases, and 9 bases separated the two germline ends. CDR3 size: 17 residues. CDR3 nucleotides: TGCGCCAGCAGCCAAGAGGGCGTAAGCTCCTATAATTCACCCCTCCACTTT. It encodes CASSQEGVSSYNSPLHF.

V gene TRBV5-1 combines with J gene TRBJ2-2; no reliable D call. The CDR3 covers 13 residues. From germline, CDR1 is SGHRS and CDR2 YFSETQ. Trimming removed 5 bases at V and 4 bases at J, with 9 bases between. The CDR3 coding sequence is TGCGCCAGCAGGGTTGGTAGCACCGGGGAGCTGTTTTTT. As protein: CASRVGSTGELFF.

The rearrangement uses TRBV6-1 and TRBJ1-2; 7 bases agree with TRBD1. Germline V gene data show CDR1 as MNHNS and CDR2 as SASEGT. CDR3 length: 16 amino acids. V was pared by 0 bases and J by 6 bases, with 10 bases of the junction left unmatched. The CDR3 loop reads CASSEAGKQQGHGYTF. In DNA, the CDR3 is TGTGCCAGCAGTGAAGCGGGTAAACAACAGGGGCATGGCTACACCTTC.

The chain links TRBV6-5 to TRBJ1-2; 8 positions match TRBD1. This CDR3 has 15 amino acids. The V gene end was trimmed by 4 bases and the J gene end by 5 bases; junction bases not matched to a gene: 9. In germline, CDR1 is MNHEY, CDR2 SVGAGI. The CDR3 spells CASSSPQGARYGYTF. CDR3 bases: TGTGCCAGCAGTTCCCCTCAGGGGGCGCGGTATGGCTACACCTTC.